Below are 29 T cell receptor beta chains sequenced from a single sample in a study of T-cell reconstitution after alpha-beta-depleted transplantation in children. The authors prepared the TCRbeta library with unique molecular identifiers. One entry per CDR3 protein, called by TCRdb with MiXCR from the PCR reads. Of around 4,200 distinct CDR3 sequences listed, around 12% were seen once; the top ten hold about 31%. This specimen was PBMCs, mostly from graft donor cells, taken 60 days after TCRalphabeta/CD19-depleted stem cell transplant. These receptors all come from a male patient aged 2-15 years who had a stem cell transplant for acute lymphoblastic leukemia, so the T cells may come from the graft donor.

This clonotype was counted ten times or more. The rearrangement links TRBV7-9 to TRBJ2-1, with 8 bases fitting TRBD2. This CDR3 comprises 16 residues. Trimming cost V 1 base and J 4 bases; bases outside gene matches: 6. CDR1 is SEHNR, CDR2 FQNEAQ, per germline (reference sequence). CDR3 in amino acids: CASSLVGSGAYNEQFF. CDR3 sequence (DNA): TGTGCCAGCAGCTTAGTTGGTAGCGGGGCGTACAATGAGCAGTTCTTC.

This clonotype is deemed medium-sized. This CDR3 is CASSLVVPPYEQYF. The CDR3 DNA sequence: TGTGCCAGCAGCTTGGTCGTGCCCCCCTACGAGCAGTACTTC. J is TRBJ2-7 and V is TRBV5-4; D not resolved. Germline V lookup: CDR1 SGHNT, CDR2 YYREEE (reference sequence). The CDR3 sequence is 14 residues long. Between the trimmed V and J ends, which lost 0 bases and 2 bases, there was a span of 9 bases.

This clonotype rates as medium-sized. This chain's CDR3 is CASSLLQGGRGEDTQYF. DNA of the CDR3: TGTGCCAGCAGTCTTTTACAGGGGGGCAGGGGAGAAGATACGCAGTATTTT. The rearrangement links TRBV27 to TRBJ2-3, with 8 bases aligning to TRBD1. V lost 5 bases and J lost 5; bases outside the gene matches: 15. Germline V CDR1 and CDR2: MNHEY, SMNVEV (reference sequence). This CDR3 contains 17 residues.

The table lists this clonotype with many counts. V usage is TRBV12-3 or TRBV12-4 and J usage is TRBJ2-5; possibly TRBD1 for D (6 bases). The CDR3 loop spans 14 amino acids. V gave up 1 base and J gave up 5 bases, with 11 bases separating them. The CDR3 DNA is TGTGCCAGCAGTTTAGTGGGGGCGGCGGAGACCCAGTACTTC. It translates to CASSLVGAAETQYF.

This clonotype was counted at least ten times. The chain employs TRBV28 and TRBJ2-7, with 8 bases identical to TRBD2. The germline V gene has CDR1 MDHEN and CDR2 SYDVKM. The CDR3 is 14 amino acids. Losses at the gene ends were 11 bases for V and 6 bases for J; bases not matched to a gene: 15. CDR3 residues: CAGGSGDVRSEQYF. CDR3 DNA sequence: TGTGCCGGTGGTAGCGGGGATGTACGGAGCGAGCAGTACTTC.

This clonotype appeared many times. The genes are TRBV12-3 or TRBV12-4 and TRBJ2-2; 11 bases map to TRBD2. V lost 7 bases to trimming and J lost 3 bases; unmatched junction nucleotides: 7. The CDR3 sequence is 16 residues long. This CDR3 reads CASKIAGGLYTGELFF. As DNA, the CDR3 is TGTGCCAGCAAAATAGCGGGGGGGCTCTACACCGGGGAGCTGTTTTTT.

By share, this clonotype counts as medium-sized. The CDR3 nucleotides read TGTGCCAGCTCACCAAGTCGACTCCGGTCGATGAACACTGAAGCTTTCTTT. It yields the protein CASSPSRLRSMNTEAFF. The rearrangement links TRBV18 to TRBJ1-1, with no clear D. Per the germline V gene, CDR1 is KGHSH and CDR2 is LQKENI. This CDR3 comprises 17 residues. The V end lost 2 bases, the J end lost 0 bases, and 16 bases lay between the germline ends.

In this sample, this clonotype turned up many times. The gene calls are TRBV12-3 or TRBV12-4 and TRBJ2-1; the D call may be TRBD1 or TRBD2 (5 bases each). The V and J ends lost 5 bases and 9 bases respectively, with 17 bases between them. The CDR3 runs to 14 residues. The CDR3 protein is CASSTFTGPGEQFF. CDR3 DNA sequence: TGTGCCAGCAGTACTTTTACGGGGCCAGGTGAGCAGTTCTTC.

Many counts were recorded for this clonotype. The genes are TRBV7-3 and TRBJ2-1; weak D call: TRBD2 (7 bases). The germline gives CDR1 SGHTA, CDR2 FQGTGA. The CDR3 spans 17 residues. The V end was cut by 1 base, the J end by 1 base, with 14 bases between. CDR3 region: CASSLMGGGRSYNEQFF. Written as DNA, the CDR3 is TGTGCCAGCAGCTTAATGGGAGGGGGTAGGTCCTACAATGAGCAGTTCTTC.

In its sample, this clonotype is medium-sized. The rearrangement uses TRBV10-3 and TRBJ2-3; 7 nucleotides line up with TRBD2. CDR1 is ENHRY and CDR2 is SYGVKD in the germline V gene. This CDR3 is built from 14 residues. Trimming took 4 bases from V and 6 from J; bases not matched to a gene: 7. CDR3: CAISGTSERDTQYF. The CDR3 nucleotides are TGTGCCATCAGTGGAACTAGCGAGCGGGATACGCAGTATTTT.

The rearrangement links TRBV12-3 or TRBV12-4 to TRBJ2-5; 7 bases match TRBD2. The CDR3 has 14 amino acids. With V trimmed by 6 bases and J by 4 bases, 8 bases remained unmatched. CDR3 DNA: TGTGCCAGCAGCCCTTGGGAGGGCCGAGAGACCCAGTACTTC. Its protein is CASSPWEGRETQYF.

By its share, this clonotype is medium-sized (0.01 to 0.1%). The rearrangement uses TRBV7-9 and TRBJ2-7, with TRBD2 matching 13 bases. Trimming cost V 4 bases and J 5 bases; bases outside gene matches: 8. Germline V gives CDR1 SEHNR, CDR2 FQNEAQ (reference sequence). There are 16 residues in the CDR3. The CDR3 loop is CASSYLGLAGTHEQYF. The DNA of the CDR3 is TGTGCCAGCAGCTACCTGGGACTAGCGGGAACCCACGAGCAGTACTTC.

In its sample, this clonotype is medium-sized. This rearrangement joins TRBV6-2 or TRBV6-3 to TRBJ2-2; D is possibly TRBD1 or TRBD2 (6 bases each). Per the germline V gene, CDR1 is MNHEY and CDR2 is SVGEGT. V lost 6 bases, J lost 2 bases, and 13 bases lay in between. This CDR3 spans 15 amino acids. In nucleotides, the CDR3 is TGTGCCAGCAGGGAGGGGGGCTACAACACCGGGGAGCTGTTTTTT. This translates into CASREGGYNTGELFF.

The table lists this clonotype with many counts. The chain joins TRBV19 to TRBJ1-4; perhaps TRBD1 as D (5 bases). V was pared by 7 bases and J by 8 bases, with 11 bases between. The germline CDR1 and CDR2 sequences are LNHDA and SQIVND (reference sequence). The CDR3 has 12 residues. Written as DNA, the CDR3 is TGTGCCAGTACAGGGTGGAGGGAAAAACTGTTTTTT. This translates into CASTGWREKLFF. The complete variable domain, with remaining parts taken from reference TRBV19 and TRBJ1-4, reads DGGITQSPKYLFRKEGQNVTLSCEQNLNHDAMYWYRQDPGQGLRLIYYSQIVNDFQKGDIAEGYSVSREKKESFPLTVTSAQKNPTAFYLCASTGWREKLFFGSGTQLSVL.

This clonotype was counted ten times or more. The genes are TRBV7-2 and TRBJ2-7; 8 nucleotides align to TRBD2. This CDR3 contains 14 residues. The germline gives CDR1 SGHTA, CDR2 FQGNSA. The V gene end was trimmed by 5 bases and the J gene end by 2 bases; junction bases not matched to a gene: 5. The CDR3 region is CASSPTSGPYEQYF. CDR3 DNA sequence: TGTGCCAGCAGCCCTACTAGCGGACCCTACGAGCAGTACTTC.

At least ten counts were recorded for this clonotype. This chain joins TRBV19 and TRBJ2-3; 8 nucleotides line up with TRBD2. Germline assignment: CDR1 LNHDA and CDR2 SQIVND (reference sequence). V shed 3 bases, J shed 4 bases, and the junction held 12 bases outside the gene matches. The CDR3 has 17 amino acids. The DNA of the CDR3 is TGTGCCAGTAGTATGGTCCCACCGGGAGGGATTCCAGATACGCAGTATTTT. This gives the protein CASSMVPPGGIPDTQYF.

This rearrangement joins TRBV20-1 to TRBJ2-1; 9 positions agree with TRBD2. The V gene's germline CDR1 is DFQATT and CDR2 SNEGSKA (reference sequence). CDR3 length: 15 amino acids. The trim removed 1 base at V and 1 base at J, leaving 2 bases unmatched. The CDR3 nucleotides read TGCAGTGCTAGAGGCCTAGCGGGGTCCTACAATGAGCAGTTCTTC. Its protein is CSARGLAGSYNEQFF.

This clonotype was detected ten times or more. This chain joins TRBV7-2 and TRBJ2-1; 10 bases match TRBD2. Germline V lookup: CDR1 SGHTA, CDR2 FQGNSA. There are 17 residues in the CDR3. Trimming at V came to 3 bases and at J to 5 bases, leaving 10 bases not matched to a gene. Here the CDR3 DNA reads TGTGCCAGCAGCTTCACCATAGCGGGGGGAGGGAACAATGAGCAGTTCTTC. Amino acids: CASSFTIAGGGNNEQFF.

The sample holds many counts of this clonotype. This chain joins TRBV4-1 and TRBJ2-5, with D perhaps matching TRBD2 (6 bases). Germline V gene data show CDR1 as MGHRA and CDR2 as YSYEKL. The CDR3 has 17 residues. V was clipped by 6 bases and J by 4 bases, with 24 bases between them. The CDR3 DNA follows: TGCGCCAGCAGGGAGGGACTCCAAGTATGGGTCCCAGAGACCCAGTACTTC. Translation gives CASREGLQVWVPETQYF.

This clonotype is medium-sized in the sample. This chain uses TRBV20-1 with TRBJ2-5; no clear D. Looked up from germline, CDR1 is DFQATT and CDR2 is SNEGSKA (reference sequence). With 3 bases removed from V and 2 bases from J, the gap between germline ends came to 13 bases. The CDR3 consists of 14 residues. CDR3 residues: CSASPGFAQETQYF. CDR3 DNA: TGCAGTGCTAGCCCCGGGTTTGCTCAAGAGACCCAGTACTTC.

This clonotype was counted at least ten times. The gene calls are TRBV19 and TRBJ1-5; weak D call: TRBD1 (6 bases). This CDR3 is built from 15 residues. Trimming removed 4 bases from V and 7 bases from J, with 17 bases in between. Germline CDR1 is LNHDA and CDR2 is SQIVND (reference sequence). The CDR3 loop reads CASSRGSTGIQPQHF. CDR3 nucleotides: TGTGCCAGTAGTAGGGGCTCCACAGGGATACAGCCCCAGCATTTT.

In its sample, this clonotype was seen many times. V is TRBV7-8 and J is TRBJ2-4; 8 positions match TRBD2. The junction had 0 bases not matched to a gene; V was cut back by 4 bases and J by 1 base. CDR1 SGHVS and CDR2 FQNEAQ come from the germline V gene. The CDR3 runs 14 residues. CDR3 sequence: CASSSGGAKNIQYF. The CDR3 DNA is TGTGCCAGCAGCTCGGGGGGGGCCAAAAACATTCAGTACTTC.

By its share, this clonotype is medium-sized. The chain combines TRBV7-9 with TRBJ1-5, with D perhaps TRBD1 (6 bases). Trimming cost V 7 bases and J 4 bases, with 14 bases left between them. The germline CDR1 and CDR2 sequences are SEHNR and FQNEAQ (reference sequence). This CDR3 spans 14 amino acids. CDR3 amino acids: CASTSNRVNQPQHF. In DNA, the CDR3 is TGTGCCAGCACCTCTAACAGGGTGAATCAGCCCCAGCATTTT.

In its sample, this clonotype was seen many times. The chain has TRBV12-3 or TRBV12-4 and TRBJ1-2; D unclear. V was clipped by 5 bases and J by 1 base, with 8 bases between them. The CDR3 extends over 13 amino acids. CDR3 in DNA: TGTGCCAGCAGTCCCCGGGGTAACTATGGCTACACCTTC. It codes for CASSPRGNYGYTF.

Relative to its sample, this clonotype is medium-sized. The chain uses TRBV6-6 and TRBJ1-5; D ambiguous. Germline CDR1 reads MNHNY; CDR2 reads SVGAGI (reference sequence). This CDR3 is 13 amino acids long. V was shortened by 4 bases and J by 7 bases, with 11 bases between the two germline ends. CDR3 coding DNA: TGTGCCAGCAGTTTATGGGAGTGGCAGCCCCAGCATTTT. Residues: CASSLWEWQPQHF.

This clonotype was recorded at least ten times. The J gene is TRBJ2-2, the V gene TRBV7-2; weak D call: TRBD2 (5 bases). Per germline, CDR1 SGHTA and CDR2 FQGNSA. The V end lost 5 bases, the J end lost 4 bases, and 11 bases lay between the germline ends. The CDR3 extends over 14 amino acids. The CDR3 DNA reads as TGTGCCAGCAGCCCCGGACGGGGCACCGGGGAGCTGTTTTTT. It codes for CASSPGRGTGELFF.

This clonotype appeared many times. The V gene is TRBV28, the J gene TRBJ2-5; D is unresolved. This CDR3 contains 15 residues. Germline CDR1 is MDHEN and CDR2 is SYDVKM. Trimming took 4 bases from V and 3 from J, leaving 15 bases between them. The CDR3 region has the DNA TGTGCCAGCAGTTCGCGCCAGGTCGGAGAAGAGACCCAGTACTTC. As protein: CASSSRQVGEETQYF.

In its sample, this clonotype was seen many times. The V gene is TRBV2, the J gene TRBJ2-7, with D possibly TRBD1 on 6 matching bases. CDR1 and CDR2 (germline): SNHLY, FYNNEI. Trimming shortened V by 8 bases and J by 2 bases, and 13 bases separated the two germline ends. The CDR3 sequence is 13 residues long. CDR3 DNA: TGTGCCAGCCGAGTAGAGGGGGCCTACGAGCAGTACTTC. This sequence encodes CASRVEGAYEQYF.

This clonotype was observed many times. The gene calls are TRBV20-1 and TRBJ1-3; TRBD1 might be the D (5 bases). Trimming removed 3 bases at V and 4 bases at J, with 16 bases between. CDR1 and CDR2 from the germline V gene are DFQATT and SNEGSKA (reference sequence). This CDR3 has 15 amino acids. The CDR3 reads CSARDPGLRGNTIYF. CDR3 in DNA: TGCAGTGCTAGGGATCCGGGACTTAGAGGAAACACCATATATTTT.